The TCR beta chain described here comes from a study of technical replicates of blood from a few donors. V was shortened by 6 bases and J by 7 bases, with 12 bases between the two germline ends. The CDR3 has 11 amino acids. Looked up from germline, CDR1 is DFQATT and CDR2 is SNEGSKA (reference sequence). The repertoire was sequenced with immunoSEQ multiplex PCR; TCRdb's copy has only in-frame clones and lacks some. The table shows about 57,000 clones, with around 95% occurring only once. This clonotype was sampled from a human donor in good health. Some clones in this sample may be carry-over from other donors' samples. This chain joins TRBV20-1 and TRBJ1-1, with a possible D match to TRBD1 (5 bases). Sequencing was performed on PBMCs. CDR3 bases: TGCAGTGCCAGGCCAGGGCTTGAAGCTTTCTTT. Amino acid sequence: CSARPGLEAFF.